These 20 T cell receptor beta chains came from one sample sequenced in a study of T cell responses to AZD1222 COVID-19 vaccine. Assay used: immunoSEQ multiplex PCR; TCRdb lists only in-frame clones, some missing. The data hold 95,000 or so clones, with 91% observed a single time. The sequences come from peripheral blood, collected 28 days after the second AZD1222 dose. These receptors all stem from an adult who received the AZD1222 COVID-19 vaccine.

This clone was detected a few times. Other DNA sequences from this sample encode an identical CDR3 as well. This rearrangement joins TRBV7-2 to TRBJ1-4; D is unclear. From germline, CDR1 is SGHTA and CDR2 FQGNSA. The V gene lost 1 base and the J gene lost 3 bases, with 3 bases spanning the gap. This CDR3 contains 13 residues. The CDR3 sequence is CASSLGPNEKLFF. The CDR3 DNA is TGTGCCAGCAGCTTAGGGCCTAATGAAAAACTGTTTTTT.

The rearrangement joins TRBV19 to TRBJ2-7, with D perhaps TRBD1 (6 bases). The CDR3 has 15 residues. Germline CDR1 and CDR2: LNHDA and SQIVND (reference sequence). V dropped 1 base and J dropped 3 bases, with 13 bases sitting between them. The CDR3 spells CASSIAAGAFYEQYF. The CDR3 DNA sequence: TGTGCCAGTAGTATAGCCGCAGGGGCCTTCTACGAGCAGTACTTC.

The CDR3 loop reads CASSQEEFGTGELFF. The CDR3 DNA follows: TGCGCCAGCAGCCAAGAGGAGTTTGGGACGGGGGAGCTGTTTTTT. This chain links TRBV4-1 with TRBJ2-2; D tentatively fits TRBD1 or TRBD2 (5 bases each). CDR3 length equals 15 residues. Trimming took off 0 bases at V and 8 bases at J, with 13 bases between the two ends. Germline V gives CDR1 MGHRA, CDR2 YSYEKL.

The V gene is TRBV5-1, the J gene TRBJ2-1; TRBD1 agrees at 10 bases. J was trimmed by 7 bases and V by 4 bases; bases with no gene match: 11. The CDR3 loop spans 16 amino acids. CDR1 and CDR2 from the germline V gene are SGHRS and YFSETQ. CDR3 region: CASSLGTGVFMNEQFF. CDR3 sequence (DNA): TGCGCCAGCAGCCTTGGGACAGGGGTATTTATGAATGAGCAGTTCTTC.

The chain joins TRBV2 to TRBJ2-7, with D hard to call. Germline V gene lookup returns CDR1 SNHLY and CDR2 FYNNEI. With 3 bases removed from V and 2 bases from J, the gap between germline ends came to 14 bases. This CDR3 has 15 amino acids. CDR3 in amino acids: CASSDIPSTTYEQYF. The DNA of the CDR3 is TGTGCCAGCAGTGATATTCCCAGTACCACCTACGAGCAGTACTTC. Full variable domain (outside the CDR3, taken from reference TRBV2 and TRBJ2-7): EPEVTQTPSHQVTQMGQEVILRCVPISNHLYFYWYRQILGQKVEFLVSFYNNEISEKSEIFDDQFSVERPDGSNFTLKIRSTKLEDSAMYFCASSDIPSTTYEQYFGPGTRLTVT.

CDR3 sequence reads: CASSAGDSPSYNEQFF. The CDR3 region has the DNA TGTGCCAGCAGCGCGGGGGACAGTCCCTCCTACAATGAGCAGTTCTTC. V gene TRBV9 combines with J gene TRBJ2-1; D is perhaps TRBD1 (7 bases). Germline assignment: CDR1 SGDLS and CDR2 YYNGEE. This CDR3 is 16 amino acids long. Trimming removed 3 bases from V and 0 bases from J, with 13 bases in between.

The V gene is TRBV6-5, the J gene TRBJ2-1, with 7 positions matching TRBD2. Per the germline V gene, CDR1 is MNHEY and CDR2 is SVGAGI. Trimming removed 7 bases from V and 0 bases from J; junction bases left unmatched: 3. This CDR3 contains 14 residues. This CDR3 is CASTASGSYNEQFF. CDR3 coding DNA: TGTGCCAGCACGGCTAGCGGCTCCTACAATGAGCAGTTCTTC.

This chain uses TRBV7-9 with TRBJ2-1; 7 bases fit TRBD2. V trimming: 6 bases; J trimming: 2 bases; junction bases outside the gene matches: 4. The CDR3 has 14 residues. The V gene's germline CDR1 is SEHNR and CDR2 FQNEAQ (reference sequence). Written as DNA, the CDR3 is TGTGCCAGCAGTGGCGGGAGAGCCTACAATGAGCAGTTCTTC. Residues: CASSGGRAYNEQFF. Supplemented by reference TRBV7-9 and TRBJ2-1, the full variable domain reads DTGVSQNPRHKITKRGQNVTFRCDPISEHNRLYWYRQTLGQGPEFLTYFQNEAQLEKSRLLSDRFSAERPKGSFSTLEIQRTEQGDSAMYLCASSGGRAYNEQFFGPGTRLTVL.

This clone has only one observation. The rearrangement uses TRBV7-2 and TRBJ1-1, with 7 nucleotides matching TRBD1. In germline, CDR1 is SGHTA, CDR2 FQGNSA. The CDR3 totals 13 residues. The V segment lost 7 bases and the J segment 5 bases; nucleotides outside the gene matches: 7. The CDR3 sequence: CASTRQGRTEAFF. CDR3 bases: TGTGCCAGCACGAGACAGGGAAGAACTGAAGCTTTCTTT.

This clone was counted once. The V gene is TRBV7-9, the J gene TRBJ2-7; 14 bases are shared with TRBD2. CDR3 length: 17 amino acids. V gave up 4 bases and J gave up 5 bases; unmatched junction bases: 10. Germline assignment: CDR1 SEHNR and CDR2 FQNEAQ (reference sequence). Here the CDR3 reads CASSYGLAGGPSDEQYF. Written as DNA, the CDR3 is TGTGCCAGCAGCTACGGACTAGCGGGAGGCCCCAGCGACGAGCAGTACTTC.

This chain uses TRBV6-1 with TRBJ1-2; tentative D call: TRBD1 (5 bases). Trimming stripped 1 base from V and 2 bases from J, with 11 bases between. This CDR3 has 15 amino acids. Germline V CDR1 and CDR2: MNHNS, SASEGT. The CDR3 sequence is CASSEGSGQNYGYTF. CDR3 nucleotide sequence: TGTGCCAGCAGTGAAGGGTCGGGGCAGAACTATGGCTACACCTTC.

The V and J genes are TRBV7-2 and TRBJ2-1; D remains ambiguous. Trimming removed 8 bases at V and 0 bases at J, with 8 bases between. The length of the CDR3 is 13 residues. Germline values: CDR1 SGHTA, CDR2 FQGNSA. CDR3 residues: CASRGTSYNEQFF. For the CDR3, the DNA is TGTGCCAGCCGCGGAACCTCCTACAATGAGCAGTTCTTC.

This rearrangement joins TRBV28 to TRBJ1-5; D ambiguous. Trimming removed 7 bases from V and 3 bases from J, with 16 bases in between. CDR3 size: 15 residues. Germline V gene data show CDR1 as MDHEN and CDR2 as SYDVKM. The CDR3 nucleotides are TGTGCCAGCAATAACAGACTAAATGTCAATCAGCCCCAGCATTTT. This codes for CASNNRLNVNQPQHF.

The chain uses TRBV2 and TRBJ2-1, with D perhaps matching TRBD1 (5 bases). This CDR3 comprises 14 residues. The germline CDR1 and CDR2 sequences are SNHLY and FYNNEI. Trimming pared 0 bases from V and 9 bases from J, leaving 12 bases between. CDR3 sequence (DNA): TGTGCCAGCAGTGAAGCTATCTTTACAGGTGAGCAGTTCTTC. This codes for CASSEAIFTGEQFF.

This chain links TRBV9 with TRBJ2-1, with D tentatively TRBD2 (6 bases). Trimming stripped 1 base from V and 1 base from J, with 21 bases between. This CDR3 comprises 19 residues. Germline lookup yields CDR1 SGDLS and CDR2 YYNGEE. The CDR3 DNA is TGTGCCAGCAGCGTAAGGGAGGATGGGTCGGCGGGGTCCTACAATGAGCAGTTCTTC. It codes for CASSVREDGSAGSYNEQFF.

The chain uses TRBV4-3 and TRBJ2-7; D is perhaps TRBD1 (6 bases). The germline V gene encodes CDR1 LGHNA and CDR2 YSLEER. V shed 0 bases and J shed 4 bases, with 28 bases lying between them. CDR3 length: 20 amino acids. As DNA, the CDR3 is TGCGCCAGCAGCCAAGATCCACCCGTCCCGGATGGTGCAGGGGCTTACGAGCAGTACTTC. This encodes CASSQDPPVPDGAGAYEQYF.

This chain joins TRBV13 and TRBJ2-7; D could derive from TRBD1 or TRBD2 (5 bases each). V lost 4 bases and J lost 6, with 10 bases in between. CDR1 and CDR2 from the germline V gene are PRHDT and FYEKMQ (reference sequence). The CDR3 is made up of 12 amino acids. The chain's CDR3 is CASSSGTSEQYF. The CDR3 nucleotides are TGTGCCAGCAGCTCAGGGACGAGCGAGCAGTACTTC. The whole variable domain, filled in from reference TRBV13 and TRBJ2-7, reads AAGVIQSPRHLIKEKRETATLKCYPIPRHDTVYWYQQGPGQDPQFLISFYEKMQSDKGSIPDRFSAQQFSDYHSELNMSSLELGDSALYFCASSSGTSEQYFGPGTRLTVT.

This chain connects TRBV11-2 to TRBJ2-1, with 10 bases lining up with TRBD2. CDR1 SGHAT and CDR2 FQNNGV come from the germline V gene. The CDR3 runs 15 residues. V shed 4 bases and J 8 bases; nucleotides not matched to a gene: 8. The chain's CDR3 is CASSSPGLASYEQFF. The CDR3 DNA is TGTGCCAGCAGCTCTCCGGGACTAGCGAGCTATGAGCAGTTCTTC. The complete variable domain, with remaining parts taken from reference TRBV11-2 and TRBJ2-1, reads EAGVAQSPRYKIIEKRQSVAFWCNPISGHATLYWYQQILGQGPKLLIQFQNNGVVDDSQLPKDRFSAERLKGVDSTLKIQPAKLEDSAVYLCASSSPGLASYEQFFGPGTRLTVL.

V gene TRBV19 combines with J gene TRBJ2-2; no clear D gene. The CDR3 spans 13 residues. CDR1 and CDR2 from the germline V gene are LNHDA and SQIVND (reference sequence). V was shortened by 8 bases and J by 2 bases, with 9 bases between the two germline ends. CDR3 amino acids: CASRSKNTGELFF. The CDR3 DNA sequence: TGTGCCAGTCGGTCCAAAAACACCGGGGAGCTGTTTTTT.

The chain recombines TRBV4-2 with TRBJ1-2; D gene ambiguous. Trimming stripped 0 bases from V and 2 bases from J, with 13 bases between. Germline assignment: CDR1 LGHNA and CDR2 YNFKEQ. The CDR3 covers 16 residues. CDR3 nucleotide sequence: TGTGCCAGCAGCCAAGATTCTCAGACGATCAACTATGGCTACACCTTC. Its protein product is CASSQDSQTINYGYTF.